The subject of this entry is one T cell receptor (beta chain). V lost 6 bases, J lost 0 bases, and 23 bases lay in between. In germline, CDR1 is LNHDA, CDR2 SQIVND (reference sequence). This CDR3 has 18 amino acids. The sample originates from a study of regulatory T cells in long-lasting Graves disease. With iRepertoire HTBI primers and Arm-PCR of CDR3 regions, TCR beta libraries were built. TCRdb reprocessed the multiplex PCR reads via MiXCR and lists one record per CDR3 protein. The table lists 400,000 to 550,000 distinct CDR3 sequences, about 15% of them singletons. Indicated time point: newly diagnosed GD, antithyroid drugs for less than 3 months. After RNA was extracted from PBMCs, the TCR library was made from it. These data were also filed under a second study, of T cells in Graves' hyperthyroidism and ophthalmopathy. As reported in that work: Graves' hyperthyroidism was deemed stable absent ophthalmopathy progression within 18 months. An initial round of RT-PCR targeting the TCR CDR3 relied on the HTBI primer set. Progression to ophthalmopathy was predicted a median of 6.5 months early.

The source is a woman in her twenties or thirties with Graves disease. The chain recombines TRBV19 with TRBJ1-1, with a possible D match to TRBD1 (6 bases). Sequencing used peripheral blood mononuclear cells (PBMCs), obtained at new diagnosis, from a patient treated with antithyroid drugs. The chain's CDR3 is CASSKRGGAKGVNTEAFF. The CDR3 DNA reads TGTGCCAGTAGCAAACGGGGGGGAGCTAAGGGGGTGAACACTGAAGCTTTCTTT.